This T cell receptor beta chain derives from a study of EBV T-cell therapy then PD-1 blockade in nasopharyngeal carcinoma. Method: immunoSEQ multiplex PCR; TCRdb's copy keeps in-frame clones and lacks some. Among around 19,000 clones listed, around four fifths were seen once. The sample's time point: 266 days after commencement of treatment, after nivolumab therapy. Treatment of the sample: AdE1-LMPpoly-expanded autologous EBV-specific T-cell therapy followed by anti-PD-1 nivolumab. This clone was seen only a few times. Its specificity is not known. CDR1 and CDR2 (germline): SGHTA, FQGTGA. The ends were cut back, 4 bases at V and 2 bases at J, with 10 bases in the middle. There are 14 residues in the CDR3.

The V and J genes are TRBV7-3 and TRBJ2-3, with D possibly being TRBD2 (6 bases). The sequencing used CD8+ T cells from blood, collected around day 270 from a patient whose treatment included autologous EBV-specific T cells and nivolumab. The source is a man aged 35-49 years with nasopharyngeal carcinoma. The DNA of the CDR3 is TGTGCCAGCAGCTCGGGACTTTTCACAGATACGCAGTATTTT. Amino acid sequence: CASSSGLFTDTQYF.